This TCR beta chain was recorded in a study of blood T cell repertoires in COVID-19 (dated by TCRdb to 2018 to 2021). For the study in its entirety: Samples covering the acute and convalescent phases of COVID-19 were provided by collaborators in the United States, Italy and Spain. Where available, HLA class I and class II types were obtained from metadata supplied by the sample provider rather than from assay-based typing. The samples were drawn from the first 160 participants of the ongoing ImmuneRACE study and from some 1,300 subjects provided by 6 global collaborators. The prospective study material was composed of cDNA or gDNA derived from T cells, B-cell-depleted T cells, or PBMCs. Sample metadata almost always included a de-identified subject ID, COVID-19 status, age in years and sex. The dataset comprised deeply sampled blood TCRbeta repertoires from subjects exposed to, actively infected with, or recovered from COVID-19. The repertoires were made available in a free public database intended to serve as a resource for research on the immune response to SARS-CoV-2. What the work shows at the level of the full study, not this receptor alone: Clinical and demographic metadata were provided uncurated, with the amount varying by source and participant.

The immunoSEQ Assay, a bias-controlled multiplex PCR, was used to amplify TCRbeta CDR3 regions from genomic DNA. The published analysis was carried out like this. Nucleated cell counts per sample were estimated from amplification of reference gene primers within the assay. Sequence reads were collapsed and filtered to measure the absolute abundance of every unique TCRbeta CDR3 rearrangement. Productive Simpson clonality was computed per sample as the square root of Simpson's diversity index over productive rearrangements. Here the immuneACCESS table is served through TCRdb, limited to in-frame sequences with V and J called. Missing clones are a known gap in these copies; in checked studies unresolved V genes cover under half, and the rest lacks a known reason. The D gene and trimming were derived from the DNA, and the V and J assignments and clone size from that table. In this sample the table shows about 180,000 clones, 70% to 90% of which occur a single time. Around 5% of the sample lies in the top ten.

One collaborating source in Seattle enrolled patients during active infection and followed them longitudinally through the course of disease. The collaborating institutions used their own protocols to collect whole blood in K2EDTA tubes. For TCRbeta analysis, collaborators shipped samples in one of three forms: frozen whole blood, isolated PBMCs, or DNA extracted from either of those sample types. Comment on this clone: This clone's antigen is unknown. It has no much larger one-base neighbor in the sample; base qualities were not kept.

Including the terminal cysteine and phenylalanine, the CDR3 comprises 17 residues. The sequence is cut down to CDR3 DNA, 51 bases in frame from base 1. V is reduced by 1 base and J by 2 bases, leaving a spacing of 17 bases between them. From the germline V gene, CDR1 is MGHRA and CDR2 is YSYEKL. The rearrangement combines TRBV4-1 with TRBJ2-5; confidence is insufficient to name the D gene. The source material was peripheral blood. The TCR sequence derives from a woman between 50 and 59 years old with COVID-19, enrolled during active disease. The DNA reads as follows: TGCGCCAGCAGCCAAGTCCGACTCCCTTTGAGACAAGAGACCCAGTACTTC. Protein translation: CASSQVRLPLRQETQYF.